Sequencing of this TCR beta chain was carried out in a study of T-cell reconstitution after alpha-beta-depleted transplantation in children. Trimming left V 3 bases short and J 4 bases short, with 10 bases between. CDR3 length equals 14 residues. The germline gives CDR1 SGHTA, CDR2 FQGNSA. Preparation of the TCRbeta library was carried out with unique molecular identifiers. TCRdb re-analysed the PCR reads in MiXCR, keeping a single row per CDR3 protein. Here the sample spans around 130,000 distinct CDR3 sequences, about 9.5% being singletons. Whole-study findings and limits: It was newly produced T cells that mostly accounted for T-cell counts and diversity one year after transplant. In some patients, recipient T cells and intrathymic progenitors surviving conditioning explained high day-60 diversity.

About this clonotype itself: Its cognate antigen is unknown.

The V gene is TRBV7-2, the J gene TRBJ2-1; TRBD2 is a possible D gene (5 bases). The specimen was PBMCs, mostly from graft donor cells, collected 180 days after TCRalphabeta/CD19-depleted stem cell transplant. The sequence was obtained from a girl less than two years old who had a stem cell transplant for combined immunodeficiency, so the T cells may come from the graft donor. The CDR3 coding sequence is TGTGCCAGCAGCTTGCGGCGGGCTTACAATGAGCAGTTCTTC. Its protein product is CASSLRRAYNEQFF. Full variable domain (outside the CDR3, taken from reference TRBV7-2 and TRBJ2-1): GAGVSQSPSNKVTEKGKDVELRCDPISGHTALYWYRQSLGQGLEFLIYFQGNSAPDKSGLPSDRFSAERTGGSVSTLTIQRTQQEDSAVYLCASSLRRAYNEQFFGPGTRLTVL.